One and the same sample provided the 27 T cell receptor beta chains below, sequenced in a study of blood T cell repertoires in COVID-19. The assay was immunoSEQ multiplex PCR, and TCRdb's table has in-frame clones only and misses some. The table records 150,000 to 200,000 clones, roughly nine tenths of them present only once. Specimen: peripheral blood. The receptors were gathered from a man in his 60s with acute or convalescent COVID-19.

The CDR3 spells CASSLAHSQAFF. The DNA of the CDR3 is TGTGCCAGCAGCTTGGCCCACAGTCAAGCTTTCTTT. The rearrangement joins TRBV5-4 to TRBJ1-1; D remains ambiguous. The ends were cut back, 0 bases at V and 9 bases at J, with 9 bases in the middle. The CDR3 contains 12 residues. Looked up from germline, CDR1 is SGHNT and CDR2 is YYREEE (reference sequence).

The chain has TRBV18 and TRBJ2-1; 8 positions match TRBD2. Germline CDR1 KGHSH, CDR2 LQKENI. CDR3 length: 16 residues. The V and J ends lost 4 bases and 7 bases, in that order; junction bases with no gene match: 12. The CDR3: CASSRYDGGGWNEQFF. The DNA for the CDR3 is TGTGCCAGCTCACGATATGATGGCGGGGGGTGGAATGAGCAGTTCTTC.

V is TRBV2 and J is TRBJ2-7; D perhaps matches TRBD1 (6 bases). Trimming shortened V by 6 bases and J by 4 bases, and 16 bases separated the two germline ends. Germline values: CDR1 SNHLY, CDR2 FYNNEI. This CDR3 has 14 residues. In DNA form, the CDR3 reads TGTGCCAGCAGCTCACAGGGTGCCGAATACGAGCAGTACTTC. Translated, it gives CASSSQGAEYEQYF.

This chain joins TRBV5-5 and TRBJ1-1; the D gene is possibly TRBD1 (6 bases). The CDR3 loop spans 14 amino acids. The ends were cut back, 4 bases at V and 8 bases at J, with 18 bases in the middle. CDR1 SGHKS and CDR2 YYEKEE come from the germline V gene (reference sequence). In DNA, the CDR3 is TGTGCCAGCAGCCCCGGGACAAAAACCTTCGAAGCTTTCTTT. It is translated as CASSPGTKTFEAFF.

The chain links TRBV2 to TRBJ1-5; D perhaps matches TRBD1 (5 bases). This CDR3 comprises 14 residues. Trimming removed 4 bases from V and 4 bases from J, with 11 bases in between. Germline V gives CDR1 SNHLY, CDR2 FYNNEI. CDR3 sequence reads: CASSGDRSNQPQHF. The CDR3 DNA follows: TGTGCCAGCAGTGGAGACAGAAGTAATCAGCCCCAGCATTTT.

The V gene is TRBV5-1, the J gene TRBJ2-1, with D perhaps TRBD1 (7 bases). V lost 9 bases and J 6 bases, leaving 16 bases between the germline ends. CDR3 length equals 13 residues. CDR1 is SGHRS, CDR2 YFSETQ, per germline. The CDR3 loop is CATESGGGNEQFF. In DNA, the CDR3 is TGCGCCACCGAGTCAGGGGGAGGCAATGAGCAGTTCTTC.

V gene TRBV29-1 combines with J gene TRBJ1-2; no reliable D call. Trimming removed 4 bases from V and 8 bases from J, with 11 bases in between. The V gene's germline CDR1 is SQVTM and CDR2 ANQGSEA. The CDR3 has 11 amino acids. CDR3 protein: CSVAIDAGYTF. DNA of the CDR3: TGCAGCGTTGCGATAGATGCGGGCTACACCTTC.

In its sample, this clone was seen once. This chain joins TRBV6-5 and TRBJ2-7; 7 nucleotides align to TRBD1. CDR3 length: 15 residues. The germline gives CDR1 MNHEY, CDR2 SVGAGI. V was pared by 5 bases and J by 4 bases, with 11 bases of the junction left unmatched. The DNA for the CDR3 is TGTGCCAGCAGTCCCCCCGGGACAGTAACATACGAGCAGTACTTC. It yields the protein CASSPPGTVTYEQYF.

V usage is TRBV6-5 and J usage is TRBJ2-1; 8 nucleotides line up with TRBD2. The V gene end was trimmed by 5 bases and the J gene end by 4 bases; junction bases not matched to a gene: 7. The CDR3 extends over 15 amino acids. Germline-derived CDR1 and CDR2 are MNHEY and SVGAGI. The CDR3 sequence is CASSIGLAAYNEQFF. In DNA, the CDR3 is TGTGCCAGCAGTATCGGACTAGCCGCGTACAATGAGCAGTTCTTC.

The V and J genes are TRBV6-5 and TRBJ1-5; 9 nucleotides match TRBD1. The V segment lost 2 bases and the J segment 4 bases; nucleotides outside the gene matches: 3. CDR1 and CDR2 from the germline V gene are MNHEY and SVGAGI. This CDR3 is built from 15 residues. The CDR3 here is CASSYGTGRNQPQHF. CDR3 sequence (DNA): TGTGCCAGCAGTTACGGGACAGGGAGGAATCAGCCCCAGCATTTT.

The chain couples TRBV19 to TRBJ2-1; perhaps TRBD1 as D (5 bases). Deletions cut 0 bases from V and 6 bases from J, with 12 bases between. The CDR3 is 15 residues long. Germline V gene lookup returns CDR1 LNHDA and CDR2 SQIVND (reference sequence). The CDR3 is CASSIDHRGSNEQFF. The CDR3 bases are TGTGCCAGTAGTATAGATCATAGGGGCTCCAATGAGCAGTTCTTC.

The chain is built from TRBV24-1 and TRBJ2-1, with 10 bases lining up with TRBD2. V lost 5 bases to trimming and J lost 4 bases; unmatched junction nucleotides: 1. Germline V gene sequence: CDR1 KGHDR, CDR2 SFDVKD. This CDR3 contains 14 residues. The CDR3 reads CATSASGSYNEQFF. CDR3 in DNA: TGTGCCACCAGTGCTAGCGGGAGTTACAATGAGCAGTTCTTC.

This clone was seen a handful of times. The chain is built from TRBV10-3 and TRBJ1-6, with TRBD1 matching over 8 bases. Germline trimming cut 2 bases from V and 8 bases from J; bases unmatched to any gene: 5. The CDR3 has 15 amino acids. CDR1 is ENHRY, CDR2 SYGVKD, per germline. CDR3 sequence reads: CAISEGQGEDSPLHF. Here the CDR3 DNA reads TGTGCCATCAGTGAGGGACAGGGAGAGGATTCACCCCTCCACTTT.

In DNA, the CDR3 is TGCGCCAGCAGCCAAGATGGGGGGGCCGGAAAACTGTTTTTT. Protein sequence: CASSQDGGAGKLFF. The rearrangement uses TRBV4-1 and TRBJ1-4; a possible D gene is TRBD1 (6 bases). Germline V gene lookup returns CDR1 MGHRA and CDR2 YSYEKL. V was trimmed by 0 bases and J by 10 bases, leaving 12 bases between them. The CDR3 is made up of 14 amino acids.

The rearrangement uses TRBV30 and TRBJ1-5; D may be TRBD1 (5 bases). V was cut by 0 bases and J by 6 bases, with 12 bases left in between. The CDR3 is 14 residues long. Per the germline V gene, CDR1 is GTSNPN and CDR2 is SVGIG (reference sequence). The CDR3 coding sequence is TGTGCCTGGAGTGTACGGCAGGGCGGTCAGCCCCAGCATTTT. It specifies CAWSVRQGGQPQHF.

The rearrangement links TRBV2 to TRBJ1-1, with 10 bases aligning to TRBD1. With 4 bases clipped from V and 4 bases from J, the junction kept 0 bases outside the gene matches. Germline CDR1 reads SNHLY; CDR2 reads FYNNEI. The CDR3 loop spans 13 amino acids. The CDR3 DNA sequence: TGTGCCAGCAGTGGGACAGGGGGCACTGAAGCTTTCTTT. Translating it yields CASSGTGGTEAFF.

The chain employs TRBV19 and TRBJ2-1; 10 nucleotides agree with TRBD2. Trimming removed 7 bases from V and 4 bases from J; junction bases left unmatched: 7. This CDR3 region has 15 residues. CDR1 is LNHDA, CDR2 SQIVND, per germline (reference sequence). Written as DNA, the CDR3 is TGTGCCAGTATAAGGAGCGGGAGGGGTTACAATGAGCAGTTCTTC. Encoded protein: CASIRSGRGYNEQFF.

This rearrangement joins TRBV19 to TRBJ1-2, with TRBD1 as a possible D gene (6 bases). CDR1 and CDR2 from the germline V gene are LNHDA and SQIVND (reference sequence). This CDR3 comprises 13 residues. Trimming took off 8 bases at V and 0 bases at J, with 10 bases between the two ends. CDR3 sequence (DNA): TGTGCCAGTGCTCCAGGGGCTAACTATGGCTACACCTTC. Protein product: CASAPGANYGYTF.

The CDR3 DNA reads TGTGCCAGCAGCTCCAGACTAGTTTCAGATACGCAGTATTTT. The encoded protein is CASSSRLVSDTQYF. V usage is TRBV13 and J usage is TRBJ2-3, with D possibly TRBD2 on 6 matching bases. The germline V and J ends were trimmed by 4 bases and 4 bases, with 12 bases remaining between them. The CDR3 runs to 14 residues. CDR1 is PRHDT and CDR2 is FYEKMQ in the germline V gene (reference sequence).

This sequence joins TRBV19 and TRBJ1-5; a possible D gene is TRBD1 (6 bases). The V gene's germline CDR1 is LNHDA and CDR2 SQIVND (reference sequence). The CDR3 is made up of 15 amino acids. The germline V and J ends were trimmed by 6 bases and 7 bases, with 19 bases remaining between them. The DNA for the CDR3 is TGTGCCAGTAGCCTTTCCGGACAGCGAAGACAGCCCCAGCATTTT. Its protein product is CASSLSGQRRQPQHF.

This chain links TRBV6-4 with TRBJ2-3; D unclear. CDR1 is MRHNA, CDR2 SNTAGT, per germline. Between the trimmed V and J ends, which lost 3 bases and 2 bases, there was a span of 6 bases. The CDR3 spans 13 residues. This chain's CDR3 is CASSDTNTDTQYF. As DNA, the CDR3 is TGTGCCAGCAGTGATACTAACACAGATACGCAGTATTTT.

The rearrangement uses TRBV21-1 and TRBJ2-7; TRBD1 is taken as the D call from the table, unchecked against the DNA. TRBV21-1 corresponds to a pseudogene. The CDR3 runs to 18 residues. CDR3 bases: TGTGCCAGCAGCAAAGCTTCGACCGGGACAGGGAAGGCCTACGAGCAGTACTTC. Protein product: CASSKASTGTGKAYEQYF.

The chain links TRBV7-3 to TRBJ1-1; 9 bases map to TRBD1. CDR3 length: 13 residues. J gave up 4 bases and V 5 bases, and 2 bases lay outside the gene matches. CDR1 SGHTA and CDR2 FQGTGA come from the germline V gene. The CDR3 region is CASSPTGGTEAFF. CDR3 nucleotide sequence: TGTGCCAGCAGCCCGACAGGGGGCACTGAAGCTTTCTTT.

Here the CDR3 reads CASSPGVPGAKGQETQYF. DNA for the CDR3: TGTGCCAGCTCCCCAGGCGTGCCAGGGGCCAAGGGGCAAGAGACCCAGTACTTC. V gene TRBV18 combines with J gene TRBJ2-5, with D maybe TRBD1 (6 bases). CDR3 size: 18 residues. V was pared by 6 bases and J by 2 bases, with 25 bases between. Germline CDR1 is KGHSH and CDR2 is LQKENI.

This clone was picked up a small number of times. The rearrangement joins TRBV5-1 to TRBJ2-5; TRBD1 agrees at 8 bases. The V gene end was trimmed by 4 bases and the J gene end by 1 base; junction bases not matched to a gene: 6. The CDR3 consists of 15 residues. CDR1 SGHRS and CDR2 YFSETQ come from the germline V gene. The CDR3 bases are TGCGCCAGCAGCGGACAGGGTCAGCCCCAAGAGACCCAGTACTTC. It translates to CASSGQGQPQETQYF.

V and J are TRBV12-3 or TRBV12-4 and TRBJ2-7, with D possibly being TRBD1 (5 bases). The CDR3 sequence is 12 residues long. V gave up 3 bases and J gave up 12 bases, with 15 bases separating them. Here the CDR3 reads CASSFGGAGPYF. The CDR3 coding sequence is TGTGCCAGCAGTTTTGGTGGGGCAGGGCCGTACTTC.

The chain carries TRBV6-5 and TRBJ1-5, with 8 bases matching TRBD1. Trimming cost V 5 bases and J 5 bases; bases outside gene matches: 5. Germline loops: CDR1 MNHEY, CDR2 SVGAGI. The CDR3 consists of 14 residues. CDR3 nucleotide sequence: TGTGCCAGCAGTAGAGGACAGGGACATCAGCCCCAGCATTTT. It specifies CASSRGQGHQPQHF.